This T cell receptor beta chain appears in the sequencing data of a study of cytomegalovirus exposure and HLA in healthy donors. The PCR contained 60 Vbeta and 13 Jbeta primers. The table came from immunoSEQ multiplex PCR; TCRdb's copy has only in-frame clones and leaves some out. This table holds roughly 100,000 clones, 75% found once. The germline V gene encodes CDR1 DFQATT and CDR2 SNEGSKA (reference sequence). This CDR3 is 11 amino acids long. The chain carries TRBV20-1 and TRBJ1-3, with TRBD1 identical over 7 bases. The source of this sequence is a man in his forties in good health and CMV-seronegative. Sequenced input: PBMCs. The CDR3 sequence is CARGHGNTIYF. In nucleotides, the CDR3 is TGCGCAAGGGGGCATGGAAACACCATATATTTT.